The 28 T cell receptor beta chains reported below all come from one sample, sequenced in a study of early T cells in non-severe SARS-CoV-2 infection. TCRdb re-analysed the 5' RACE reads in MiXCR, keeping a single row per CDR3 protein. The data hold approximately 29,000 distinct CDR3 sequences, with around 7% observed a single time. The sequenced sample consisted of whole blood. Receptors were obtained from an adult who was a healthcare worker with PCR-confirmed SARS-CoV-2 infection or an uninfected control (not recorded which).

This clonotype was seen many times. The V call is TRBV5-6, the J call TRBJ1-1, with unresolved D. Germline-derived CDR1 and CDR2 are SGHDT and YYEEEE. The CDR3 loop spans 15 amino acids. V was shortened by 0 bases and J by 6 bases, with 15 bases between the two germline ends. DNA of the CDR3: TGTGCCAGCAGCTTGGCCCCCGGTGGAGGCCCTGAAGCTTTCTTT. Its protein product is CASSLAPGGGPEAFF. Looking up the rest from reference TRBV5-6 and TRBJ1-1 gives the full variable domain: DAGVTQSPTHLIKTRGQQVTLRCSPKSGHDTVSWYQQALGQGPQFIFQYYEEEERQRGNFPDRFSGHQFPNYSSELNVNALLLGDSALYLCASSLAPGGGPEAFFGQGTRLTVV.

This clonotype was seen ten or more times. J is TRBJ1-2 and V is TRBV6-5; no reliable D call. CDR3 length equals 15 residues. Germline CDR1 reads MNHEY; CDR2 reads SVGAGI. V gave up 5 bases and J gave up 0 bases, with 13 bases separating them. CDR3 nucleotides: TGTGCCAGCAGTCAACGGAGAAGTCCTAACTATGGCTACACCTTC. Translated: CASSQRRSPNYGYTF.

This clonotype showed up many times. The chain links TRBV11-2 to TRBJ2-3; TRBD1 matches 10 bases. Germline loops: CDR1 SGHAT, CDR2 FQNNGV. The CDR3 length is 16 residues. Unmatched junction bases numbered 4, after V lost 0 bases and J lost 4 bases. This CDR3 is CASSLEGTGVSDTQYF. In DNA, the CDR3 is TGTGCCAGCAGCTTAGAAGGGACAGGGGTGTCAGATACGCAGTATTTT.

Regarding this clonotype: A much larger clone sits a single nucleotide away, making a read error possible. This likely comes from a read error, as the CDR3 has no conserved phenylalanine or tryptophan at its end. V gene TRBV12-3 or TRBV12-4 combines with J gene TRBJ2-3; TRBD1 agrees at 8 bases. CDR3 length: 15 amino acids. With 5 bases clipped from V and 2 bases from J, the junction kept 6 bases outside the gene matches. The CDR3: CASSAGTGYTDTQYY. CDR3 nucleotide sequence: TGTGCCAGCAGTGCCGGGACAGGTTACACAGATACGCAGTATTAT.

This clonotype turned up a few times. The CDR3 DNA sequence: TGTGCCAGCAGCCCGGGACTAGCGGGAGATTCAGATACGCAGTATTTT. Its protein product is CASSPGLAGDSDTQYF. The chain combines TRBV4-2 with TRBJ2-3; 14 nucleotides line up with TRBD2. The CDR3 is made up of 16 amino acids. CDR1 is LGHNA and CDR2 is YNFKEQ in the germline V gene. V lost 4 bases to trimming and J lost 4 bases; unmatched junction nucleotides: 4.

The rearrangement links TRBV2 to TRBJ1-5; perhaps TRBD1 as D (6 bases). Between the trimmed V and J ends, which lost 3 bases and 1 base, there was a span of 19 bases. There are 18 residues in the CDR3. Germline lookup yields CDR1 SNHLY and CDR2 FYNNEI. CDR3 sequence (DNA): TGTGCCAGCAGTGATTTACCGGGACACAGGGAGAGCAATCAGCCCCAGCATTTT. It is translated as CASSDLPGHRESNQPQHF. Full variable domain (missing parts from reference TRBV2 and TRBJ1-5): EPEVTQTPSHQVTQMGQEVILRCVPISNHLYFYWYRQILGQKVEFLVSFYNNEISEKSEIFDDQFSVERPDGSNFTLKIRSTKLEDSAMYFCASSDLPGHRESNQPQHFGDGTRLSIL.

This clonotype was recorded at least ten times. V and J are TRBV6-6 and TRBJ2-3, with TRBD2 matching over 14 bases. CDR3 length: 18 amino acids. The junction had 6 bases not matched to a gene; V was cut back by 4 bases and J by 0 bases. Germline V gene lookup returns CDR1 MNHNY and CDR2 SVGAGI (reference sequence). In DNA, the CDR3 is TGTGCCAGCAGTTCCTCTGGACTAGCGGGGGGTAGCACAGATACGCAGTATTTT. This translates into CASSSSGLAGGSTDTQYF.

Ten or more counts support this clonotype. This sequence joins TRBV6-2 or TRBV6-3 and TRBJ2-3, with 9 bases fitting TRBD2. The junction had 4 bases not matched to a gene; V was cut back by 0 bases and J by 3 bases. Germline V lookup: CDR1 MNHEY, CDR2 SVGEGT. The length of the CDR3 is 16 residues. The CDR3 sequence is CASSYSDSGRTDTQYF. CDR3 nucleotides: TGTGCCAGCAGTTACTCAGATAGCGGGAGAACAGATACGCAGTATTTT.

The sample holds many counts of this clonotype. The V and J genes are TRBV5-4 and TRBJ2-7; TRBD1 aligns across 9 bases. Germline V gene data show CDR1 as SGHNT and CDR2 as YYREEE (reference sequence). With 4 bases clipped from V and 5 bases from J, the junction kept 7 bases outside the gene matches. The CDR3 is 14 amino acids. The CDR3 sequence: CASSRDRAFNEQYF. The CDR3 nucleotides are TGTGCCAGCAGCCGGGACAGGGCTTTCAACGAGCAGTACTTC.

This clonotype was picked up many times. The J gene is TRBJ2-1, the V gene TRBV27; TRBD2 might be the D (6 bases). Trimming shortened V by 5 bases and J by 2 bases, and 13 bases separated the two germline ends. The V gene's germline CDR1 is MNHEY and CDR2 SMNVEV (reference sequence). The CDR3 is 15 amino acids. CDR3 residues: CASSRVAEAYNEQFF. In DNA form, the CDR3 reads TGTGCCAGCAGTCGAGTAGCGGAAGCCTACAATGAGCAGTTCTTC.

This clonotype has at least ten counts. The genes are TRBV6-6 and TRBJ2-1; 14 positions match TRBD2. The CDR3 consists of 19 residues. Germline assignment: CDR1 MNHNY and CDR2 SVGAGI (reference sequence). V lost 6 bases to trimming and J lost 1 base; unmatched junction nucleotides: 11. In nucleotides, the CDR3 is TGTGCCAGCAGCGACCCGGGACTAGCGGGAGTTAAGTCCTACAATGAGCAGTTCTTC. This translates into CASSDPGLAGVKSYNEQFF.

This clonotype was seen many times. The J gene is TRBJ2-5, the V gene TRBV5-1; D tentatively reads TRBD1 or TRBD2 (5 bases each). The V end lost 4 bases, the J end lost 2 bases, and 18 bases lay between the germline ends. CDR3 length: 16 amino acids. Germline lookup yields CDR1 SGHRS and CDR2 YFSETQ. DNA for the CDR3: TGCGCCAGCAGCAGAACAGGACCGGGGTTTCAAGAGACCCAGTACTTC. This sequence encodes CASSRTGPGFQETQYF.

This clonotype came up a few times. V usage is TRBV29-1 and J usage is TRBJ1-5; weak D call: TRBD1 (5 bases). V lost 4 bases to trimming and J lost 5 bases, with 15 bases between them. Germline assignment: CDR1 SQVTM and CDR2 ANQGSEA. This CDR3 has 14 amino acids. CDR3 protein: CSVGDGELDQPQHF. The CDR3 coding sequence is TGCAGCGTTGGGGACGGGGAACTGGATCAGCCCCAGCATTTT.

This clonotype was counted many times. The V call is TRBV5-1, the J call TRBJ1-6; D is perhaps TRBD1 (6 bases). The CDR3 is 14 residues long. CDR1 is SGHRS, CDR2 YFSETQ, per germline. The V and J ends lost 3 bases and 5 bases respectively, with 9 bases between them. CDR3 sequence: CASSSGQHNSPLHF. CDR3 coding DNA: TGCGCCAGCAGCTCTGGACAGCATAATTCACCCCTCCACTTT.

This chain joins TRBV5-8 and TRBJ1-1, with a possible D match to TRBD1 (5 bases). The V gene's germline CDR1 is SGHTS and CDR2 YDEGEE. The CDR3 length is 14 residues. V lost 4 bases to trimming and J lost 1 base, with 11 bases between them. The CDR3 DNA sequence: TGTGCCAGCAGCCGACGCGGGGGGAACACTGAAGCTTTCTTT. This codes for CASSRRGGNTEAFF.

This sequence joins TRBV3-1 and TRBJ2-7; perhaps TRBD2 as D (5 bases). Germline-derived CDR1 and CDR2 are LGHDT and YNNKEL (reference sequence). Trimming shortened V by 2 bases and J by 6 bases, and 11 bases separated the two germline ends. This CDR3 is 13 amino acids long. The CDR3 here is CASSQIEGTEQYF. In DNA form, the CDR3 reads TGTGCCAGCAGCCAAATCGAGGGAACCGAGCAGTACTTC.

The table lists this clonotype with many counts. The DNA is omitted, as the CDR3 cannot be located on it reliably, and the CDR3 follows TCRdb's listing. This chain connects TRBV7-5 to TRBJ2-3. TRBV7-5 is recorded as a pseudogene. The CDR3 is 16 amino acids in total, end residues counted. The CDR3 is CISVSEAFQSTDTQYF.

Many counts were recorded for this clonotype. The chain is built from TRBV20-1 and TRBJ2-7; no reliable D call. The CDR3 is 11 amino acids. The germline V gene encodes CDR1 DFQATT and CDR2 SNEGSKA (reference sequence). Between the trimmed V and J ends, which lost 5 bases and 5 bases, there was a span of 10 bases. The CDR3 DNA reads TGCAGTGCTCCTGACGCCCACGAGCAGTACTTC. This encodes CSAPDAHEQYF.

Only a few counts were recorded for this clonotype. The chain links TRBV19 to TRBJ1-1, with a possible D match to TRBD1 (5 bases). Germline CDR1 and CDR2: LNHDA and SQIVND (reference sequence). V shed 0 bases and J shed 1 base, with 12 bases lying between them. The CDR3 totals 16 residues. CDR3: CASSIEAGSGNTEAFF. The CDR3 DNA follows: TGTGCCAGTAGTATAGAGGCAGGGTCCGGGAACACTGAAGCTTTCTTT. The whole variable domain, filled in from reference TRBV19 and TRBJ1-1, reads DGGITQSPKYLFRKEGQNVTLSCEQNLNHDAMYWYRQDPGQGLRLIYYSQIVNDFQKGDIAEGYSVSREKKESFPLTVTSAQKNPTAFYLCASSIEAGSGNTEAFFGQGTRLTVV.

This clonotype was detected only a few times. The V gene is TRBV24-1, the J gene TRBJ1-1, with TRBD1 matching 7 bases. The CDR3 covers 15 residues. V trimming: 4 bases; J trimming: 1 base; junction bases outside the gene matches: 5. CDR1 is KGHDR, CDR2 SFDVKD, per germline. The CDR3 DNA sequence: TGTGCCACCAGTGACGCACAGGGGAAGAACACTGAAGCTTTCTTT. It encodes CATSDAQGKNTEAFF.

This clonotype has ten or more counts. The chain has TRBV20-1 and TRBJ2-7; no reliable D call. Germline V gene data show CDR1 as DFQATT and CDR2 as SNEGSKA (reference sequence). Trimming shortened V by 4 bases and J by 5 bases, and 12 bases separated the two germline ends. The CDR3 extends over 12 amino acids. The CDR3: CSANPALDEQYF. As DNA, the CDR3 is TGCAGTGCTAACCCAGCCTTGGACGAGCAGTACTTC.

This clonotype was found many times. The gene calls are TRBV12-3 or TRBV12-4 and TRBJ2-3, with 10 bases aligning to TRBD1. The J segment lost 4 bases and the V segment lost 3 bases, leaving 1 base of the junction unmatched. The CDR3 sequence is 14 residues long. DNA for the CDR3: TGTGCCAGCAGTTTTGGGACAGGGGCAGATACGCAGTATTTT. Translated: CASSFGTGADTQYF.

The table lists this clonotype with many counts. This sequence joins TRBV7-2 and TRBJ2-3; D is unclear. The germline CDR1 and CDR2 sequences are SGHTA and FQGNSA. CDR3 length equals 14 residues. Trimming stripped 2 bases from V and 2 bases from J, with 8 bases between. The CDR3 loop is CASSLLRPTDTQYF. The CDR3 DNA reads TGTGCCAGCAGCTTACTAAGACCCACAGATACGCAGTATTTT.

This clonotype was detected ten times or more. The J gene is TRBJ2-7, the V gene TRBV20-1; D gene unclear. Germline V CDR1 and CDR2: DFQATT, SNEGSKA (reference sequence). The V end lost 0 bases, the J end lost 1 base, and 10 bases lay between the germline ends. The CDR3 runs to 14 residues. The CDR3 DNA reads as TGCAGTGCTAGAGATCCTTTGGGGTCCTACGAGCAGTACTTC. It codes for CSARDPLGSYEQYF.

This clonotype was detected many times. The chain carries TRBV13 and TRBJ1-3; D uncertain. V dropped 1 base and J dropped 4 bases, with 8 bases sitting between them. The germline CDR1 and CDR2 sequences are PRHDT and FYEKMQ (reference sequence). CDR3 length equals 14 residues. CDR3 region: CASSLVPGGNTIYF. The CDR3 DNA reads TGTGCCAGCAGCTTAGTGCCGGGAGGAAACACCATATATTTT.

This clonotype was counted only a few times. The chain joins TRBV20-1 to TRBJ2-5, with D possibly matching TRBD2 (6 bases). Trimming removed 3 bases from V and 2 bases from J, with 13 bases in between. This CDR3 contains 14 residues. Germline V gene lookup returns CDR1 DFQATT and CDR2 SNEGSKA (reference sequence). The CDR3 nucleotides are TGCAGTGCTAGGAGAGGGACTCTGCAAGAGACCCAGTACTTC. Residues: CSARRGTLQETQYF.

This clonotype showed up many times. This rearrangement joins TRBV28 to TRBJ2-1; possible D gene TRBD2, 6 bases. Trimming left V 6 bases short and J 4 bases short, with 7 bases between. There are 12 residues in the CDR3. The germline V gene has CDR1 MDHEN and CDR2 SYDVKM. The CDR3 spells CASSRGYNEQFF. CDR3 sequence (DNA): TGTGCCAGCAGCCGGGGGTACAATGAGCAGTTCTTC.

This clonotype was seen a few times. The genes are TRBV6-1 and TRBJ2-1; D remains ambiguous. The CDR3 has 14 amino acids. V lost 4 bases and J lost 9, with 16 bases in between. The germline V gene has CDR1 MNHNS and CDR2 SASEGT. Here the CDR3 reads CASSAPTRRFEQFF. CDR3 in DNA: TGTGCCAGCAGTGCCCCGACAAGGCGGTTTGAGCAGTTCTTC.